These T cell receptor beta chains were read from a single sample in a study of human T cells and chemical hapten exposure. TCRdb reprocessed the RACE reads with MiXCR, giving one entry per CDR3 protein. The sample consists of tens of thousands of distinct CDR3 sequences, 10% to 15% of them appearing once. This specimen consisted of whole blood, obtained in connection with sensitization to the hapten diphenylcyclopropenone (DPC). These receptors all come from a woman in her forties or fifties with alopecia areata. Some clones in this sample may be carry-over from other donors' samples. CDR3s include the opening cysteine and the closing phenylalanine or tryptophan. Fields, in order: CDR3 length, V gene, CDR3 protein.

13 TRBV11-2 CASSPSWAYEQYF
13 TRBV20-1 CSASLGLGETQYF
17 TRBV15 CATSLGLAGEVEDTQYF
22 TRBV6-5 CASSYFDPIGGLAGVTWSGQYF
15 TRBV9 CASSVAAGEGETQYF
16 TRBV3-2 CASSQAGTVGADTQYF
16 TRBV19 CASSASSGRTTDTQYF
15 TRBV10-3 CAISDGGSTLYEQYF
13 TRBV6-4 CASSEHPSYEQYF
15 TRBV10-2 CASSDGWGSREKLFF
15 TRBV2 CASTMTPSYTGELFF
14 TRBV7-2 CASSLNRGNYEQYF
18 TRBV6-2/TRBV6-3 CASSSPLGLAGNTDTQYF
15 TRBV7-2 CASSLEAGHYNEQFF
14 TRBV6-6 CASRNGQGINIQYF
13 TRBV10-3 CAITGNSGNTIYF
14 TRBV20-1 CSARVPGSSYEQYF
16 TRBV5-1 CASSLAGLAGVNEQFF
14 TRBV2 CASSRGRENQPQHF
15 TRBV6-1 CASNRPGPRVPEQFF
14 TRBV20-1 CSARDRQGRNTIYF
14 TRBV7-9 CASSPPGRGNEQFF
15 TRBV11-2 CASSFSAGASDTQYF
16 TRBV12-3/TRBV12-4 CASSSPTGGSNQPQHF